This T cell receptor beta chain stems from a study of blood T cell repertoires in COVID-19. The wider study: COVID-19 samples, acute and convalescent, were from the United States, Italy and Spain.

Germline CDR1 and CDR2: MDHEN and SYDVKM. CDR3 size: 12 residues. Trimming removed 4 bases from V and 0 bases from J, with 3 bases in between. The table came from immunoSEQ multiplex PCR; TCRdb's copy has only in-frame clones and leaves some out. The sample lists 150,000 or so clones; around 89% were seen once. The rearrangement uses TRBV28 and TRBJ2-5, with no clear D. Sequenced input: peripheral blood. The TCR originated in a man aged 55 to 70 with active or convalescent COVID-19. Here the CDR3 DNA reads TGTGCCAGCAGTTCGTACCAAGAGACCCAGTACTTC. Translated, it gives CASSSYQETQYF.